The following is a TCR beta chain sequence with its context. The antigen it recognizes is unknown. No base quality values were provided; no much bigger clone lies one nucleotide off. TCRbeta CDR3 regions were amplified from genomic DNA by means of the immunoSEQ Assay, a bias-controlled multiplex PCR. On the authors' methods: Nucleated cell counts per sample were estimated from amplification of reference gene primers within the assay. Sequence reads were collapsed and filtered to measure the absolute abundance of every unique TCRbeta CDR3 rearrangement. For each sample, productive Simpson clonality was calculated as the square root of Simpson's diversity index across productive rearrangements. TCRdb stores this immuneACCESS table with in-frame sequences only. Part of the clones is absent; in the studies checked, under half of the shortfall reflects unresolved V genes, and no reason is known for the rest. V and J calls and clone size are copied from that table; D and trimming were computed from the DNA. Present in this sample are 150,000 or so clones, approximately 86% of which were seen just once. Under 0.8% of the sample is held by the ten biggest clonotypes.

The V end gives up 2 bases and the J end 1 base, leaving 7 bases in the junction not matched to a gene. Reading the germline V gene gives CDR1 SGHDN and CDR2 FVKESK. The CDR3 starts with the cysteine, ends with the phenylalanine, and has 17 residues. The sequence is cut down to CDR3 DNA, 51 bases in frame from base 1. The source of the sample is a study of blood T cell repertoires in COVID-19 (dated by TCRdb to the early 2020s). Background on the whole study: Samples covering the acute and convalescent phases of COVID-19 were provided by collaborators in the United States, Italy and Spain. The prospective study material was composed of cDNA or gDNA derived from T cells, B-cell-depleted T cells, or PBMCs. Subjects who had been exposed to COVID-19, were actively infected with it, or had recovered from it provided the deeply sampled blood TCRbeta repertoires that made up the dataset. A freely available public database, intended as a resource for researchers studying the immune response to SARS-CoV-2, is where the repertoires were released. Samples came from the ongoing ImmuneRACE study (first 160 participants) plus 1,254 subjects from 6 global collaborators. A de-identified subject ID, COVID-19 status, age in years and sex were almost always included in the sample metadata. Where HLA class I and class II types were available, the types were taken from metadata supplied by the sample provider, not from assay-based typing.

Study-level results and caveats: The amount of clinical and demographic metadata varied by source and participant and was provided uncurated.

One collaborating source in Seattle enrolled patients while the patients were actively infected and followed the patients over time throughout the course of disease. Collaborating institutions collected whole blood in K2EDTA tubes following their own protocols. For TCRbeta analysis, collaborator samples were shipped as frozen whole blood, as isolated PBMCs, or as DNA extracted from either sample type. Recombination joined TRBV14 with TRBJ1-1; the junction holds 10 bases that match TRBD1. The sequence derives from a man in his sixties with COVID-19, enrolled during active disease. The sample taken for sequencing was peripheral blood. CDR3 sequence: CASSQSGTGVWNTEAFF. The DNA reads as follows: TGTGCCAGCAGCCAATCGGGGACAGGGGTCTGGAACACTGAAGCTTTCTTT.